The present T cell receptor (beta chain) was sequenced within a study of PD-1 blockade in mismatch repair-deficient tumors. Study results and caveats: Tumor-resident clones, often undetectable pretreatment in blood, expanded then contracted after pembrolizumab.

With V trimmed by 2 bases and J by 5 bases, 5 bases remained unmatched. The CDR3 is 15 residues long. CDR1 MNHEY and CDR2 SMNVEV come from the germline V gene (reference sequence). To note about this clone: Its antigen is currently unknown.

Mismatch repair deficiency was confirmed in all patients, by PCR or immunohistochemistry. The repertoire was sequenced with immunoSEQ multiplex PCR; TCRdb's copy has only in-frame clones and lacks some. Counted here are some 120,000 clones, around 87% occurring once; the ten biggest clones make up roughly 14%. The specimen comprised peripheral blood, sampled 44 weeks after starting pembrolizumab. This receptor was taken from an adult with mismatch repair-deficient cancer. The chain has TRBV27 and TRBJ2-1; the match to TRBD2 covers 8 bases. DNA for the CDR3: TGTGCCAGCAGTTTAAGACTAGCGCCCGACAATGAGCAGTTCTTC. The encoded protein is CASSLRLAPDNEQFF.